This entry lists 17 T cell receptor beta chains sequenced from one sample in a study of blood T cell repertoires in COVID-19. Data came from immunoSEQ multiplex PCR; TCRdb stores just in-frame clones and leaves some out. Found here are more than 85,000 clones, approximately 83% of them singletons; the top ten hold less than 3.5%. Material for sequencing was PBMCs or T cells enriched from blood (not recorded which). The receptors were sampled from a woman aged 50 to 60 who had recovered from COVID-19.

The chain employs TRBV24-1 and TRBJ2-5, with 8 bases that match TRBD1. Trimming at V came to 7 bases and at J to 0 bases, leaving 0 bases not matched to a gene. CDR1 and CDR2 (germline): KGHDR, SFDVKD. The CDR3 length is 13 residues. The DNA for the CDR3 is TGTGCCACCAGGACAGGGGACCAAGAGACCCAGTACTTC. It is translated as CATRTGDQETQYF.

The genes are TRBV19 and TRBJ2-5; D ambiguous. Germline loops: CDR1 LNHDA, CDR2 SQIVND (reference sequence). The CDR3 extends over 13 amino acids. V was cut by 3 bases and J by 9 bases, with 14 bases left in between. The CDR3 region is CASSIGSESAQYF. CDR3 DNA sequence: TGTGCCAGTAGTATCGGCAGCGAGTCAGCCCAGTACTTC. Based on the CDR3 plus reference TRBV19 and TRBJ2-5, the full variable domain is DGGITQSPKYLFRKEGQNVTLSCEQNLNHDAMYWYRQDPGQGLRLIYYSQIVNDFQKGDIAEGYSVSREKKESFPLTVTSAQKNPTAFYLCASSIGSESAQYFGPGTRLLVL.

The chain joins TRBV7-6 to TRBJ2-7, with 12 bases lining up with TRBD2. The CDR3 is made up of 18 amino acids. V trimming: 1 base; J trimming: 4 bases; junction bases outside the gene matches: 11. Per the germline V gene, CDR1 is SGHVS and CDR2 is FNYEAQ. This chain's CDR3 is CASSLGPTTSGRSYEQYF. The CDR3 DNA reads as TGTGCCAGCAGCTTAGGCCCCACAACTAGCGGGAGGTCTTACGAGCAGTACTTC.

The chain couples TRBV20-1 to TRBJ2-7, with 10 bases lining up with TRBD1. CDR1 and CDR2 from the germline V gene are DFQATT and SNEGSKA (reference sequence). Trimming removed 3 bases from V and 3 bases from J; junction bases left unmatched: 2. The CDR3 has 13 amino acids. CDR3 in amino acids: CSASGDRGYEQYF. CDR3 nucleotide sequence: TGCAGTGCTAGTGGGGACAGGGGCTACGAGCAGTACTTC.

J is TRBJ2-7 and V is TRBV11-2; D remains unclear. The CDR3 runs to 13 residues. Germline assignment: CDR1 SGHAT and CDR2 FQNNGV. Between the trimmed V and J ends, which lost 5 bases and 7 bases, there was a span of 15 bases. CDR3 bases: TGTGCCAGCAGCCCTCTTCTATCCGTGGAGCAGTACTTC. Translation gives CASSPLLSVEQYF.

The CDR3 region has the DNA TGTGCCAGTAGTCCCGCCGGGACAGGGGGCGCAAAGACCCAGTACTTC. This translates into CASSPAGTGGAKTQYF. This rearrangement joins TRBV19 to TRBJ2-5, with TRBD1 matching 12 bases. Germline assignment: CDR1 LNHDA and CDR2 SQIVND (reference sequence). Trimming at V came to 5 bases and at J to 6 bases, leaving 10 bases not matched to a gene. This CDR3 comprises 16 residues.

This sequence joins TRBV5-4 and TRBJ1-1; the D is unclear. V lost 2 bases to trimming and J lost 3 bases, with 11 bases between them. CDR3 size: 14 residues. Germline V gene data show CDR1 as SGHNT and CDR2 as YYREEE (reference sequence). The chain's CDR3 is CASSFLLSDTEAFF. The DNA of the CDR3 is TGTGCCAGCAGCTTCCTGCTAAGTGACACTGAAGCTTTCTTT.

V usage is TRBV9 and J usage is TRBJ2-3; TRBD2 is a possible D gene (5 bases). The germline gives CDR1 SGDLS, CDR2 YYNGEE. With 0 bases removed from V and 5 bases from J, the gap between germline ends came to 16 bases. CDR3 length: 16 amino acids. The DNA for the CDR3 is TGTGCCAGCAGCGTAGAGGCTAGCTATTGGGGAGATACGCAGTATTTT. The encoded protein is CASSVEASYWGDTQYF.

The V and J genes are TRBV30 and TRBJ2-3; 7 bases align to TRBD2. Germline V lookup: CDR1 GTSNPN, CDR2 SVGIG (reference sequence). The V gene end was trimmed by 0 bases and the J gene end by 2 bases; junction bases not matched to a gene: 29. This CDR3 region has 23 residues. The CDR3 reads CAWSVRRKTPEGAGTSDTDTQYF. The DNA for the CDR3 is TGTGCCTGGAGTGTACGGAGGAAGACACCTGAAGGAGCAGGCACTAGCGACACAGATACGCAGTATTTT.

This rearrangement joins TRBV30 to TRBJ2-1; 8 bases line up with TRBD2. The CDR3 sequence is 16 residues long. Losses at the gene ends were 5 bases for V and 0 bases for J; bases not matched to a gene: 9. The germline CDR1 and CDR2 sequences are GTSNPN and SVGIG (reference sequence). CDR3 region: CAWDPRTSSSYNEQFF. The CDR3 DNA reads TGTGCCTGGGACCCGCGGACTAGCAGCTCCTACAATGAGCAGTTCTTC.

This chain links TRBV2 with TRBJ2-1; TRBD2 agrees at 9 bases. V lost 4 bases, J lost 4 bases, and 5 bases stayed unmatched. This CDR3 is 15 amino acids long. Germline values: CDR1 SNHLY, CDR2 FYNNEI. In nucleotides, the CDR3 is TGTGCCAGCAGTGGGTTGCTAGCGGGATACAATGAGCAGTTCTTC. Translation: CASSGLLAGYNEQFF.

The chain employs TRBV5-6 and TRBJ2-7; no reliable D call. Looked up from germline, CDR1 is SGHDT and CDR2 is YYEEEE. V lost 4 bases to trimming and J lost 6 bases, with 11 bases between them. CDR3 size: 12 residues. The CDR3 sequence is CASSRRSGEQYF. For the CDR3, the DNA is TGTGCCAGCAGCCGCCGGTCCGGCGAGCAGTACTTC.

The genes are TRBV7-9 and TRBJ2-5; D gene unclear. The CDR3 is 14 amino acids. Trimming cost V 3 bases and J 0 bases, with 8 bases left between them. Germline CDR1 SEHNR, CDR2 FQNEAQ (reference sequence). Here the CDR3 reads CASSLWQDQETQYF. In DNA form, the CDR3 reads TGTGCCAGCAGCTTGTGGCAGGACCAAGAGACCCAGTACTTC. The variable domain in full, completed from reference TRBV7-9 and TRBJ2-5, reads DTGVSQNPRHKITKRGQNVTFRCDPISEHNRLYWYRQTLGQGPEFLTYFQNEAQLEKSRLLSDRFSAERPKGSFSTLEIQRTEQGDSAMYLCASSLWQDQETQYFGPGTRLLVL.

The genes are TRBV4-2 and TRBJ2-2, with 12 bases that match TRBD2. After removal of 8 bases from V and 4 bases from J, the junction contained 11 bases not matched to a gene. Germline lookup yields CDR1 LGHNA and CDR2 YNFKEQ. This CDR3 region has 17 residues. CDR3 bases: TGTGCCAGCGAACTGGGAGGACTAGCGGGGATCACCGGGGAGCTGTTTTTT. As protein: CASELGGLAGITGELFF.

Of note for this clone: The identical CDR3 is also encoded by other nucleotide sequences in the sample. This chain joins TRBV10-2 and TRBJ2-2; TRBD1 matches at 7 bases. The CDR3 has 14 amino acids. The V gene's germline CDR1 is WSHSY and CDR2 SAAADI. The J segment lost 0 bases and the V segment lost 6 bases, leaving 1 base of the junction unmatched. CDR3 in amino acids: CASRTGTNTGELFF. Written as DNA, the CDR3 is TGCGCCAGCAGGACAGGGACGAACACCGGGGAGCTGTTTTTT.

The rearrangement uses TRBV3-1 (or the pseudogene TRBV3-2) and TRBJ2-1; D not resolved. V was shortened by 0 bases and J by 0 bases, with 15 bases between the two germline ends. This CDR3 is built from 18 residues. Germline V gives CDR1 LGHDT, CDR2 YNNKEL (reference sequence). CDR3 amino acids: CASSQDLEASPSYNEQFF. The DNA of the CDR3 is TGTGCCAGCAGCCAAGATCTGGAAGCGTCTCCCTCCTACAATGAGCAGTTCTTC.

V gene TRBV9 combines with J gene TRBJ2-1, with 10 bases aligning to TRBD1. This CDR3 is built from 18 residues. With 0 bases clipped from V and 6 bases from J, the junction kept 12 bases outside the gene matches. Germline assignment: CDR1 SGDLS and CDR2 YYNGEE. Written as DNA, the CDR3 is TGTGCCAGCAGCGTAGCTATATCGGGACAGGGGTCTCCCAATGAGCAGTTCTTC. Residues: CASSVAISGQGSPNEQFF.